The 24 T cell receptor beta chains below come from one sample, sequenced in a study of vaccination and CD4 T cells after COVID-19. Described treatment: roughly nine-day PBMC culture with coronavirus spike peptide pools or control peptides (ViraFEST assay). No antigen has been identified for these receptors. Scientists ran DNA taken from cultured CD4+ T cells through the Oncomine TCR Beta short-read assay for sequencing. TCRdb itself ran the PCR reads through MiXCR, one entry per CDR3 protein. The sample records around 15,000 distinct CDR3 sequences, about 53% being singletons. The sample here was CD4+ T cells from blood, cultured in vitro, taken before SARS-CoV-2 vaccination. These receptors came from a human donor who had recovered from COVID-19.

The genes are TRBV19 and TRBJ1-5, with D possibly being TRBD1 (5 bases). The CDR3 contains 14 residues. Germline V gene data show CDR1 as LNHDA and CDR2 as SQIVND (reference sequence). V lost 3 bases to trimming and J lost 2 bases, with 8 bases between them. The CDR3 bases are TGTGCCAGTAGTATCCCGACAGGCAATCAGCCCCAGCATTTT. This sequence encodes CASSIPTGNQPQHF.

This chain links TRBV11-2 with TRBJ2-5, with D possibly called TRBD1 or TRBD2 (6 bases each). Trimming left V 2 bases short and J 1 base short, with 11 bases between. The CDR3 loop spans 15 amino acids. CDR1 is SGHAT and CDR2 is FQNNGV in the germline V gene. The CDR3 protein is CASSLRGTLQETQYF. The CDR3 DNA reads as TGTGCCAGCAGCTTAAGGGGGACTCTCCAAGAGACCCAGTACTTC.

The chain combines TRBV12-3 or TRBV12-4 with TRBJ1-1; D may be TRBD1 (6 bases). CDR3 size: 16 residues. Between the trimmed V and J ends, which lost 5 bases and 1 base, there was a span of 17 bases. In DNA form, the CDR3 reads TGTGCCAGCAGTGGTGGTCCGCCCAGGGGGAACACTGAAGCTTTCTTT. This sequence encodes CASSGGPPRGNTEAFF.

The chain links TRBV7-9 to TRBJ1-2, with TRBD1 identical over 8 bases. Germline CDR1 SEHNR, CDR2 FQNEAQ (reference sequence). CDR3 length: 15 residues. The J segment lost 4 bases and the V segment lost 5 bases, leaving 9 bases of the junction unmatched. CDR3 DNA sequence: TGTGCCAGCAGCAGAGGACAGGGTGAGATCTATGGCTACACCTTC. This translates into CASSRGQGEIYGYTF.

V is TRBV19 and J is TRBJ2-3; TRBD2 matches at 10 bases. Germline V gene data show CDR1 as LNHDA and CDR2 as SQIVND (reference sequence). With 5 bases clipped from V and 2 bases from J, the junction kept 7 bases outside the gene matches. The CDR3 has 16 amino acids. Here the CDR3 DNA reads TGTGCCAGTAGTGGTGGGCTAGCGGGGGACACAGATACGCAGTATTTT. It is translated as CASSGGLAGDTDTQYF.

The chain recombines TRBV7-6 with TRBJ2-6; D unresolved. Germline assignment: CDR1 SGHVS and CDR2 FNYEAQ. Between the trimmed V and J ends, which lost 4 bases and 4 bases, there was a span of 14 bases. The CDR3 totals 16 residues. DNA of the CDR3: TGTGCCAGCAGCTCTTGGGGTAGTCTGGGGGCCAACGTCCTGACTTTC. Protein product: CASSSWGSLGANVLTF.

V and J are TRBV20-1 and TRBJ2-7; D assignment may be TRBD1 or TRBD2 (5 bases each). Trimming removed 8 bases at V and 6 bases at J, with 20 bases between. Germline CDR1 is DFQATT and CDR2 is SNEGSKA (reference sequence). The CDR3 spans 13 residues. DNA for the CDR3: TGCAGTCGCAAGAGGGGAAGTGCGGGCGAGCAGTACTTC. Protein sequence: CSRKRGSAGEQYF.

The chain is built from TRBV9 and TRBJ1-2, with TRBD1 identical over 8 bases. Germline V gene sequence: CDR1 SGDLS, CDR2 YYNGEE. The CDR3 sequence is 17 residues long. V was pared by 3 bases and J by 0 bases, with 10 bases of the junction left unmatched. The CDR3 nucleotides are TGTGCCAGCAGCGCAGACGACAGGGGCCTAGCTAACTATGGCTACACCTTC. Translating gives CASSADDRGLANYGYTF.

This chain uses TRBV5-1 with TRBJ2-5; 11 bases line up with TRBD1. This CDR3 contains 15 residues. Germline CDR1 is SGHRS and CDR2 is YFSETQ. The junction had 4 bases not matched to a gene; V was cut back by 3 bases and J by 3 bases. The CDR3 region is CASSSGTGGEETQYF. In nucleotides, the CDR3 is TGCGCCAGCAGCTCTGGGACAGGGGGTGAAGAGACCCAGTACTTC.

The chain is built from TRBV20-1 and TRBJ1-1; 8 nucleotides agree with TRBD1. Germline trimming cut 0 bases from V and 12 bases from J; bases unmatched to any gene: 6. This CDR3 is built from 12 residues. The germline gives CDR1 DFQATT, CDR2 SNEGSKA (reference sequence). The CDR3 reads CSARERQGRPFF. The CDR3, as DNA: TGCAGTGCTAGAGAACGACAGGGGAGGCCTTTCTTT.

The J gene is TRBJ2-7, the V gene TRBV7-2, with a weak D call TRBD2 (5 bases). Per germline, CDR1 SGHTA and CDR2 FQGNSA. The V end lost 1 base, the J end lost 8 bases, and 12 bases lay between the germline ends. The CDR3 sequence is 13 residues long. This CDR3 reads CASSLGASSQQYF. In DNA, the CDR3 is TGTGCCAGCAGCTTAGGGGCTAGCTCTCAGCAGTACTTC.

The J gene is TRBJ1-6, the V gene TRBV20-1; TRBD1 aligns across 7 bases. CDR1 and CDR2 (germline): DFQATT, SNEGSKA (reference sequence). Losses at the gene ends were 7 bases for V and 7 bases for J; bases not matched to a gene: 13. This CDR3 region has 15 residues. CDR3 protein: CSVRGGRGSNSPLHF. The CDR3, as DNA: TGCAGTGTTCGAGGGGGCAGGGGGTCCAATTCACCCCTCCACTTT.

The CDR3 protein is CASSPRGSPRPPLHF. Written as DNA, the CDR3 is TGTGCCAGCAGCCCCCGCGGGTCCCCAAGGCCACCCCTCCACTTT. The chain is built from TRBV11-3 and TRBJ1-6; D ambiguous. CDR3 size: 15 residues. V lost 5 bases and J lost 11, with 19 bases in between. In germline, CDR1 is SGHNT, CDR2 YENEEA.

The J gene is TRBJ2-7, the V gene TRBV7-2, with 8 positions matching TRBD2. The germline V gene has CDR1 SGHTA and CDR2 FQGNSA. The CDR3 has 15 residues. With 2 bases clipped from V and 0 bases from J, the junction kept 3 bases outside the gene matches. CDR3 region: CASSLLAGSSYEQYF. CDR3 DNA sequence: TGTGCCAGCAGCTTATTAGCGGGGAGCTCCTACGAGCAGTACTTC.

The V call is TRBV28, the J call TRBJ1-1; 8 nucleotides line up with TRBD1. V lost 6 bases, J lost 6 bases, and 9 bases stayed unmatched. This CDR3 contains 14 residues. Germline lookup yields CDR1 MDHEN and CDR2 SYDVKM. CDR3 amino acids: CASSSRTGWAEAFF. The CDR3 DNA reads TGTGCCAGCAGCTCCCGGACAGGGTGGGCTGAAGCTTTCTTT. Full variable domain (outside the CDR3, taken from reference TRBV28 and TRBJ1-1): DVKVTQSSRYLVKRTGEKVFLECVQDMDHENMFWYRQDPGLGLRLIYFSYDVKMKEKGDIPEGYSVSREKKERFSLILESASTNQTSMYLCASSSRTGWAEAFFGQGTRLTVV.

The chain employs TRBV6-2 or TRBV6-3 and TRBJ1-5; TRBD1 matches at 7 bases. Germline V CDR1 and CDR2: MNHEY, SVGEGT. The CDR3 sequence is 13 residues long. J lost 3 bases, V lost 7 bases, and 3 bases had no gene match. CDR3 sequence reads: CASKTGVNQPQHF. For the CDR3, the DNA is TGTGCCAGCAAAACAGGGGTCAATCAGCCCCAGCATTTT.

The chain recombines TRBV24-1 with TRBJ2-7, with TRBD1 identical over 9 bases. V was pared by 5 bases and J by 6 bases, with 7 bases of the junction left unmatched. Germline CDR1 KGHDR, CDR2 SFDVKD. The CDR3 is made up of 14 amino acids. Here the CDR3 reads CATSGTGDLAEQYF. The CDR3 bases are TGTGCCACCAGTGGGACAGGGGATCTCGCCGAGCAGTACTTC.

This clonotype was seen a handful of times. CDR3 residues: CASSYLEAGSYEQYF. The CDR3 bases are TGTGCCAGCAGCTATTTAGAGGCAGGCTCCTACGAGCAGTACTTC. The rearrangement uses TRBV7-9 and TRBJ2-7; D unclear. Trimming removed 4 bases from V and 0 bases from J, with 13 bases in between. CDR1 SEHNR and CDR2 FQNEAQ come from the germline V gene (reference sequence). The CDR3 consists of 15 residues.

This clonotype showed up just a few times. V and J are TRBV7-2 and TRBJ1-5; TRBD1 matches at 8 bases. The germline V gene has CDR1 SGHTA and CDR2 FQGNSA. J gave up 2 bases and V 5 bases, and 5 bases lay outside the gene matches. This CDR3 is 15 amino acids long. The CDR3 nucleotides read TGTGCCAGCAGCCAGGGGACAGGAGGCAATCAGCCCCAGCATTTT. It encodes CASSQGTGGNQPQHF.

The chain is built from TRBV15 and TRBJ1-4; no firm D call. Trimming left V 4 bases short and J 9 bases short, with 15 bases between. The CDR3 is 14 residues long. Germline-derived CDR1 and CDR2 are LNHNV and YYDKDF (reference sequence). This CDR3 is CATSTRQTLKKLFF. Written as DNA, the CDR3 is TGTGCCACCAGCACCCGACAAACGCTAAAAAAACTGTTTTTT.

The rearrangement uses TRBV7-3 and TRBJ2-7; TRBD2 matches at 9 bases. The V gene end was trimmed by 4 bases and the J gene end by 6 bases; junction bases not matched to a gene: 4. The CDR3 loop spans 13 amino acids. The germline V gene has CDR1 SGHTA and CDR2 FQGTGA. Here the CDR3 reads CASSSSGLAEQYF. In DNA form, the CDR3 reads TGTGCCAGCAGCTCCTCGGGACTAGCCGAGCAGTACTTC.

This sequence joins TRBV28 and TRBJ1-2; 10 bases are a match to TRBD1. J was trimmed by 7 bases and V by 11 bases; bases with no gene match: 10. This CDR3 contains 13 residues. Germline CDR1 and CDR2: MDHEN and SYDVKM. CDR3: CAVDRGRQTGYTF. CDR3 DNA: TGTGCCGTAGACAGGGGGCGACAGACTGGCTACACCTTC.

This clonotype was seen a handful of times. The chain combines TRBV10-3 with TRBJ1-6; TRBD1 is a possible D gene (5 bases). V gave up 5 bases and J gave up 4 bases, with 15 bases separating them. Germline loops: CDR1 ENHRY, CDR2 SYGVKD. The CDR3 runs 16 residues. CDR3 sequence: CAISLTREPYNSPLHF. CDR3 sequence (DNA): TGTGCCATCAGTTTGACCAGGGAGCCGTATAATTCACCCCTCCACTTT.

This clonotype occurred a few times. The J gene is TRBJ2-1, the V gene TRBV27, with TRBD1 matching over 8 bases. Germline trimming cut 3 bases from V and 3 bases from J; bases unmatched to any gene: 4. There are 15 residues in the CDR3. Germline values: CDR1 MNHEY, CDR2 SMNVEV (reference sequence). This chain's CDR3 is CASSFQGADYNEQFF. In nucleotides, the CDR3 is TGTGCCAGCAGTTTTCAGGGGGCGGACTACAATGAGCAGTTCTTC.